Listed below are T cell receptor beta chains from one sample, sequenced in a study of tumour-infiltrating T cells in Burkitt lymphoma. This table comes from immunoSEQ multiplex PCR, and its TCRdb copy is limited to in-frame clones, with some not included. Of approximately 4,000 clones listed, 11% to 15% are singletons. Sequenced sample: tumor tissue. The receptors originated from a human donor with Burkitt lymphoma. Both conserved end residues are part of each CDR3. Each record gives: J gene, clone size, D gene, V gene, CDR3 protein, CDR3 DNA. A D gene is named only where the DNA matches it firmly. Clone sizes are given selectively: once, few, many, or a class where the clone is expanded.

j_gene: TRBJ2-3
abundance: large
d_gene: -
v_gene: TRBV4-2
CDR3aa: CASSQREGGTDTQYF
CDR3nt: TGTGCCAGCAGCCAACGCGAGGGAGGCACAGATACGCAGTATTTT

j_gene: TRBJ2-7
abundance: few
d_gene: -
v_gene: TRBV6-5
CDR3aa: CASSYQDSYEQYF
CDR3nt: TGTGCCAGCAGTTACCAGGACTCCTACGAGCAGTACTTC

j_gene: TRBJ1-2
abundance: -
d_gene: TRBD1
v_gene: TRBV19
CDR3aa: CASRPRQGQTPNYGYTF
CDR3nt: TGTGCCAGTAGACCCCGACAGGGCCAGACTCCTAACTATGGCTACACCTTC

j_gene: TRBJ2-7
abundance: few
d_gene: TRBD1
v_gene: TRBV28
CDR3aa: CAAAGGYEQYF
CDR3nt: TGTGCCGCGGCAGGGGGCTACGAGCAGTACTTC

j_gene: TRBJ1-1
abundance: few
d_gene: -
v_gene: TRBV5-1
CDR3aa: CASSSTLWNTEAFF
CDR3nt: TGCGCCAGCAGCTCGACCCTATGGAACACTGAAGCTTTCTTT

j_gene: TRBJ1-2
abundance: few
d_gene: -
v_gene: TRBV6-5
CDR3aa: CASSYWYEDGYTF
CDR3nt: TGTGCCAGCAGTTATTGGTATGAGGATGGCTACACCTTC

j_gene: TRBJ2-1
abundance: -
d_gene: -
v_gene: TRBV20-1
CDR3aa: CSAQSAEQFF
CDR3nt: TGCAGTGCTCAAAGTGCTGAGCAGTTCTTC

j_gene: TRBJ2-2
abundance: few
d_gene: -
v_gene: TRBV10-1
CDR3aa: CASSDPGGTGELFF
CDR3nt: TGCGCCAGCAGTGATCCAGGGGGGACCGGGGAGCTGTTTTTT

j_gene: TRBJ2-1
abundance: -
d_gene: -
v_gene: TRBV4-1
CDR3aa: CASSQRRDYYNEQFF
CDR3nt: TGCGCCAGCAGCCAACGCAGAGATTACTACAATGAGCAGTTCTTC

j_gene: TRBJ1-1
abundance: -
d_gene: -
v_gene: TRBV5-4
CDR3aa: CASSLLGIGRRNTEAFF
CDR3nt: TGTGCCAGCAGCTTGCTAGGGATTGGCAGGAGGAACACTGAAGCTTTCTTT

j_gene: TRBJ2-3
abundance: -
d_gene: -
v_gene: TRBV6-6
CDR3aa: CASSHVKGISTDTQYF
CDR3nt: TGTGCCAGCAGTCACGTCAAGGGGATTTCCACAGATACGCAGTATTTT

j_gene: TRBJ2-1
abundance: few
d_gene: TRBD2
v_gene: TRBV10-3
CDR3aa: CAISPGLADEQFF
CDR3nt: TGTGCCATCAGTCCGGGACTAGCGGATGAGCAGTTCTTC

j_gene: TRBJ2-1
abundance: -
d_gene: -
v_gene: TRBV7-2
CDR3aa: CASSLVQGTYNEQFF
CDR3nt: TGTGCCAGCAGCTTAGTTCAGGGTACTTACAATGAGCAGTTCTTC

j_gene: TRBJ1-1
abundance: -
d_gene: -
v_gene: TRBV11-1
CDR3aa: CASSLDRDYNTEAFF
CDR3nt: TGTGCCAGCAGCTTAGACAGGGATTATAACACTGAAGCTTTCTTT

j_gene: TRBJ1-1
abundance: few
d_gene: -
v_gene: TRBV29-1
CDR3aa: CSGGTHSTAFF
CDR3nt: TGCAGCGGGGGAACCCACTCCACAGCTTTCTTT

j_gene: TRBJ2-3
abundance: -
d_gene: TRBD1
v_gene: TRBV5-6
CDR3aa: CASRYGTGLSTDTQYF
CDR3nt: TGTGCCAGCAGGTACGGGACAGGGCTTAGCACAGATACGCAGTATTTT

j_gene: TRBJ1-1
abundance: -
d_gene: -
v_gene: TRBV5-4
CDR3aa: CASRQHSVNTEAFF
CDR3nt: TGTGCCAGCAGACAGCATTCAGTCAACACTGAAGCTTTCTTT

j_gene: TRBJ2-2
abundance: -
d_gene: -
v_gene: TRBV5-1
CDR3aa: CASSLRGDTGELFF
CDR3nt: TGCGCCAGCAGCTTGCGGGGTGACACCGGGGAGCTGTTTTTT

j_gene: TRBJ2-7
abundance: -
d_gene: TRBD1
v_gene: TRBV9
CDR3aa: CASAGQGGYEQYF
CDR3nt: TGTGCCAGCGCGGGACAGGGGGGCTACGAGCAGTACTTC

j_gene: TRBJ2-7
abundance: -
d_gene: -
v_gene: TRBV19
CDR3aa: CASSITAADPYEQYF
CDR3nt: TGTGCCAGTAGTATAACGGCGGCGGACCCCTACGAGCAGTACTTC

j_gene: TRBJ1-2
abundance: -
d_gene: TRBD1
v_gene: TRBV2
CDR3aa: CARGTANYGYTF
CDR3nt: TGTGCCAGGGGGACAGCGAACTATGGCTACACCTTC

j_gene: TRBJ2-2
abundance: -
d_gene: TRBD2
v_gene: TRBV10-3
CDR3aa: CAISARGGSGEMNTGELFF
CDR3nt: TGTGCCATCAGTGCCCGCGGTGGTAGCGGGGAGATGAACACCGGGGAGCTGTTTTTT

j_gene: TRBJ1-5
abundance: few
d_gene: TRBD1
v_gene: TRBV9
CDR3aa: CASSAGQGWEAQHF
CDR3nt: TGTGCCAGCAGCGCCGGACAGGGATGGGAAGCCCAGCATTTT

j_gene: TRBJ2-2
abundance: -
d_gene: -
v_gene: TRBV7-8
CDR3aa: CASSQPSGPPGELFF
CDR3nt: TGTGCCAGCAGCCAGCCGTCTGGGCCCCCCGGGGAGCTGTTTTTT

j_gene: TRBJ1-1
abundance: -
d_gene: TRBD1
v_gene: TRBV5-1
CDR3aa: CASSIQGQGNTEAFF
CDR3nt: TGCGCCAGCAGCATACAGGGGCAAGGGAACACTGAAGCTTTCTTT

j_gene: TRBJ1-6
abundance: few
d_gene: TRBD1
v_gene: TRBV5-8
CDR3aa: CASSLGTGGYSPLHF
CDR3nt: TGTGCCAGCAGCCTCGGGACAGGGGGGTATTCACCCCTCCACTTT

j_gene: TRBJ2-1
abundance: few
d_gene: TRBD2
v_gene: TRBV27
CDR3aa: CASSRGLVNSYNEQFF
CDR3nt: TGTGCCAGCAGTAGAGGACTAGTCAACTCCTACAATGAGCAGTTCTTC

j_gene: TRBJ1-6
abundance: -
d_gene: -
v_gene: TRBV7-2
CDR3aa: CASGDGASSYNSPLHF
CDR3nt: TGTGCCAGCGGGGATGGGGCGTCCTCCTATAATTCACCCCTCCACTTT

j_gene: TRBJ2-7
abundance: -
d_gene: -
v_gene: TRBV28
CDR3aa: CASRPPGVGRTSEQYF
CDR3nt: TGTGCCAGCAGACCCCCAGGGGTCGGGAGAACGAGCGAGCAGTACTTC

j_gene: TRBJ1-1
abundance: few
d_gene: -
v_gene: TRBV15
CDR3aa: CATSRGKGGGQTNTEAFF
CDR3nt: TGTGCCACCAGCAGAGGGAAGGGTGGAGGACAGACGAACACTGAAGCTTTCTTT

j_gene: TRBJ2-7
abundance: large
d_gene: TRBD2
v_gene: TRBV7-6
CDR3aa: CASGLIGEGYEQYF
CDR3nt: TGTGCCAGTGGATTAATTGGGGAGGGCTACGAGCAGTACTTC

j_gene: TRBJ2-5
abundance: -
d_gene: TRBD2
v_gene: TRBV7-2
CDR3aa: CASSLSASGGQETQYF
CDR3nt: TGTGCCAGCAGCTTATCGGCTAGCGGGGGGCAAGAGACCCAGTACTTC

j_gene: TRBJ2-3
abundance: few
d_gene: -
v_gene: TRBV27
CDR3aa: CASSLIWSTDTQYF
CDR3nt: TGTGCCAGCAGTTTAATTTGGAGCACAGATACGCAGTATTTT

j_gene: TRBJ2-1
abundance: few
d_gene: -
v_gene: TRBV14
CDR3aa: CASSQVGRSLSHNEQFF
CDR3nt: TGTGCCAGCAGCCAAGTAGGCAGGTCCCTCTCGCACAATGAGCAGTTCTTC

j_gene: TRBJ2-5
abundance: -
d_gene: -
v_gene: TRBV29-1
CDR3aa: CSVGIIETQYF
CDR3nt: TGCAGCGTTGGAATTATAGAGACCCAGTACTTC

j_gene: TRBJ1-4
abundance: few
d_gene: -
v_gene: TRBV2
CDR3aa: CASRLNEKLFF
CDR3nt: TGTGCCAGCAGGCTTAATGAAAAACTGTTTTTT

j_gene: TRBJ1-5
abundance: -
d_gene: -
v_gene: TRBV6-1
CDR3aa: CASRAALSNQPQHF
CDR3nt: TGTGCCAGCAGGGCAGCACTTAGCAATCAGCCCCAGCATTTT

j_gene: TRBJ2-3
abundance: -
d_gene: -
v_gene: TRBV28
CDR3aa: CASRHRPGRSSTDTQYF
CDR3nt: TGTGCCAGCAGGCACAGACCAGGGAGGTCTAGCACAGATACGCAGTATTTT

j_gene: TRBJ2-1
abundance: -
d_gene: -
v_gene: TRBV5-1
CDR3aa: CASSEDGARLEQFF
CDR3nt: TGCGCCAGCAGCGAGGACGGAGCCCGCCTCGAGCAGTTCTTC

j_gene: TRBJ1-3
abundance: -
d_gene: TRBD1
v_gene: TRBV30
CDR3aa: CAPPGQGFFSGNIIYF
CDR3nt: TGTGCCCCTCCGGGACAGGGTTTTTTCTCTGGAAACATCATATATTTT

j_gene: TRBJ1-6
abundance: -
d_gene: TRBD1
v_gene: TRBV27
CDR3aa: CASSQGDTHSPLHF
CDR3nt: TGTGCCAGCAGCCAGGGGGACACGCATTCACCCCTCCACTTT

j_gene: TRBJ2-2
abundance: -
d_gene: TRBD2
v_gene: TRBV10-3
CDR3aa: CAVRLAGLNTGELFF
CDR3nt: TGTGCCGTCAGATTAGCGGGTTTGAACACCGGGGAGCTGTTTTTT

j_gene: TRBJ1-1
abundance: -
d_gene: TRBD1
v_gene: TRBV5-4
CDR3aa: CTSSPLQGREAFF
CDR3nt: TGTACCAGCAGCCCCCTACAGGGGCGTGAAGCTTTCTTT

j_gene: TRBJ2-7
abundance: -
d_gene: -
v_gene: TRBV14
CDR3aa: CASSHQSTGPYGF
CDR3nt: TGTGCCAGCAGCCATCAAAGCACAGGACCCTATGGCTTC

j_gene: TRBJ2-5
abundance: few
d_gene: TRBD1
v_gene: TRBV29-1
CDR3aa: CSVESGTGGLETQYF
CDR3nt: TGCAGCGTTGAGTCCGGGACAGGGGGACTAGAGACCCAGTACTTC

j_gene: TRBJ2-5
abundance: medium-sized
d_gene: TRBD2
v_gene: TRBV18
CDR3aa: CASSRTSGQETQYF
CDR3nt: TGTGCCAGCTCCCGAACTAGCGGGCAAGAGACCCAGTACTTC

j_gene: TRBJ2-6
abundance: few
d_gene: -
v_gene: TRBV5-8
CDR3aa: CASSFPGSGANVLTF
CDR3nt: TGTGCCAGCAGCTTCCCAGGCTCTGGGGCCAACGTCCTGACTTTC

j_gene: TRBJ1-1
abundance: few
d_gene: -
v_gene: TRBV6-6
CDR3aa: CASSSVVTNTEAFF
CDR3nt: TGTGCCAGCAGTTCCGTTGTGACTAACACTGAAGCTTTCTTT

j_gene: TRBJ2-7
abundance: -
d_gene: -
v_gene: TRBV30
CDR3aa: CAWSSTGIYEQYF
CDR3nt: TGTGCCTGGAGTTCCACAGGGATCTACGAGCAGTACTTC

j_gene: TRBJ1-5
abundance: few
d_gene: -
v_gene: TRBV4-1
CDR3aa: CASSQDLESNQPQHF
CDR3nt: TGCGCCAGCAGCCAAGATCTTGAGAGCAATCAGCCCCAGCATTTT

j_gene: TRBJ2-2
abundance: -
d_gene: -
v_gene: TRBV5-1
CDR3aa: CASSPREQGNTGELFF
CDR3nt: TGCGCCAGCAGCCCCAGGGAACAGGGGAACACCGGGGAGCTGTTTTTT

j_gene: TRBJ1-1
abundance: -
d_gene: -
v_gene: TRBV4-1
CDR3aa: CASSQLAGIGRTEAFF
CDR3nt: TGCGCCAGCAGCCAGTTGGCGGGGATCGGGCGCACTGAAGCTTTCTTT

j_gene: TRBJ2-4
abundance: -
d_gene: TRBD2
v_gene: TRBV27
CDR3aa: CASSFGAGPPGGNIQYF
CDR3nt: TGTGCCAGCAGTTTCGGAGCGGGACCCCCCGGGGGAAACATTCAGTACTTC